These 5 T cell receptor beta chains share one sample of origin, sequenced in a study of identical twins. TCRdb fed the 5' RACE reads into MiXCR, producing one record per CDR3 protein. The data contain roughly 1,500,000 distinct CDR3 sequences, more than 30% of them singletons. The sequenced sample consisted of cord blood. The receptor set was obtained from a newborn girl in good health.

About this clonotype itself: At one boundary the junction diverges from the germline segment, which might be a read error. The V call is TRBV12-3 or TRBV12-4, the J call TRBJ2-3; 12 bases map to TRBD2. The CDR3 covers 17 residues. Here the CDR3 reads CVSSHRRLAGGTDTQYF. CDR3 sequence (DNA): TGTGTCAGCAGTCACCGCCGACTAGCGGGGGGCACAGATACGCAGTATTTT.

This clonotype was picked up a small number of times. V usage is TRBV2 and J usage is TRBJ1-6; D is uncertain. Trimming left V 7 bases short and J 7 bases short, with 17 bases between. Germline V gene data show CDR1 as SNHLY and CDR2 as FYNNEI. CDR3 size: 15 residues. Here the CDR3 reads CASTLAEGFNSPLHF. In DNA, the CDR3 is TGTGCCAGCACCCTGGCTGAGGGTTTCAATTCACCCCTCCACTTT.

This clonotype came up many times. The rearrangement joins TRBV3-1 to TRBJ1-6, with 8 bases fitting TRBD1. V shed 8 bases and J 7 bases; nucleotides not matched to a gene: 7. Germline V CDR1 and CDR2: LGHDT, YNNKEL (reference sequence). The CDR3 extends over 14 amino acids. The chain's CDR3 is CASSQGTGNSPLHF. CDR3 DNA sequence: TGTGCCAGCTCACAGGGGACAGGCAATTCACCCCTCCACTTT.

A remark on this clonotype: A much more abundant neighbour one base away suggests this may be a read error. The genes are TRBV28 and TRBJ2-1; no reliable D call. Trimming removed 3 bases from V and 15 bases from J, with 15 bases in between. This CDR3 comprises 12 residues. Germline-derived CDR1 and CDR2 are MDHEN and SYDVKM. The CDR3 coding sequence is TGTGCCAGCAGTTTGGCGTATTTTGGGCGGTTCTTC. Amino acids: CASSLAYFGRFF.

The rearrangement links TRBV29-1 to TRBJ1-1; D not certain. This CDR3 is built from 13 residues. Between the trimmed V and J ends, which lost 6 bases and 3 bases, there was a span of 14 bases. Germline lookup yields CDR1 SQVTM and CDR2 ANQGSEA. CDR3 protein: CSVPFTGYTEAFF. The CDR3, as DNA: TGCAGCGTACCATTTACGGGGTACACTGAAGCTTTCTTT.